This T cell receptor (beta chain) was captured in a study of T cell responses to AZD1222 COVID-19 vaccine. Study-wide results and caveats: Repertoires were obtained only post-peak T cell response. Spike-specific TCR breadth and depth both grew after two AZD1222 doses.

The repertoire was sequenced with immunoSEQ multiplex PCR; TCRdb's copy has only in-frame clones and lacks some. The data show approximately 140,000 clones, roughly 93% seen once. The count of this clone is one. Its antigen is currently unknown. The ends were cut back, 3 bases at V and 0 bases at J, with 21 bases in the middle. The CDR3 spans 19 residues. Germline V gene sequence: CDR1 LNHDA, CDR2 SQIVND (reference sequence). The V gene is TRBV19, the J gene TRBJ1-5, with a tentative D call TRBD1 (5 bases). Here the sequenced sample was peripheral blood, taken on day 0 of MenACWY control vaccination. The sequence was collected from an adult in good health. CDR3 amino acids: CASSISPLARGNSNQPQHF. The CDR3 DNA sequence: TGTGCCAGTAGTATCTCACCCTTAGCAAGGGGCAATAGCAATCAGCCCCAGCATTTT.